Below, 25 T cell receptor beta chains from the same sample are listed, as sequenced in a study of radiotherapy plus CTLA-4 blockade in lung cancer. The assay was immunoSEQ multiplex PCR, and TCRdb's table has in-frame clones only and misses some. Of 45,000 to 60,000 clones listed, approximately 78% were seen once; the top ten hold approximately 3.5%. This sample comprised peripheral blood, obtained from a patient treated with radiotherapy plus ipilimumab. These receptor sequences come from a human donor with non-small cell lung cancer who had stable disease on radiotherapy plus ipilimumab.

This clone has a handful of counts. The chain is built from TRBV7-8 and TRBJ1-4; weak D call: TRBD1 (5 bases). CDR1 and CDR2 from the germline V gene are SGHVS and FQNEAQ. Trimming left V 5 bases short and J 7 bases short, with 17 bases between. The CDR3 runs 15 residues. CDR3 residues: CASSRSRGIGEKLFF. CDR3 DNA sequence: TGTGCCAGCAGCCGCAGTCGGGGGATCGGTGAAAAACTGTTTTTT. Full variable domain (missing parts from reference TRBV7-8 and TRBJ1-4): GAGVSQSPRYKVAKRGQDVALRCDPISGHVSLFWYQQALGQGPEFLTYFQNEAQLDKSGLPSDRFFAERPEGSVSTLKIQRTQQEDSAVYLCASSRSRGIGEKLFFGSGTQLSVL.

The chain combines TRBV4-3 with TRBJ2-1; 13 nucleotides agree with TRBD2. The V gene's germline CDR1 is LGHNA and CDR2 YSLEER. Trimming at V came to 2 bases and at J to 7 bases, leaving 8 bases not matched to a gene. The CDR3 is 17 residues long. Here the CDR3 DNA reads TGCGCCAGCAGCCAACTATGGACTAGCGGGAGATGGAATGAGCAGTTCTTC. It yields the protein CASSQLWTSGRWNEQFF.

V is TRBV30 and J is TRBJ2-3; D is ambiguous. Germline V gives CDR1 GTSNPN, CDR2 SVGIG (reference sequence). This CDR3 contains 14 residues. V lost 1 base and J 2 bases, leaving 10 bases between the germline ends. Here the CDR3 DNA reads TGTGCCTGGAGTGCCCTGAGAGACACAGATACGCAGTATTTT. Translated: CAWSALRDTDTQYF.

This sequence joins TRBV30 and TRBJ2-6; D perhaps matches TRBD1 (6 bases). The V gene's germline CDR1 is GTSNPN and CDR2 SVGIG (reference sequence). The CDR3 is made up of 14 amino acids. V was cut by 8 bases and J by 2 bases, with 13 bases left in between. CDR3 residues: CAQDSRAGANVLTF. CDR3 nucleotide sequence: TGTGCCCAGGACAGTCGAGCTGGGGCCAACGTCCTGACTTTC.

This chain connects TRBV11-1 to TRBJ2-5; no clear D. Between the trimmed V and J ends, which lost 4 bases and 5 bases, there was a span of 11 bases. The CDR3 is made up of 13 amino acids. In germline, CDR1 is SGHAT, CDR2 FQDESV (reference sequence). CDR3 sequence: CASSSAKKETQYF. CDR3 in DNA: TGTGCCAGCAGCTCCGCGAAGAAGGAGACCCAGTACTTC.

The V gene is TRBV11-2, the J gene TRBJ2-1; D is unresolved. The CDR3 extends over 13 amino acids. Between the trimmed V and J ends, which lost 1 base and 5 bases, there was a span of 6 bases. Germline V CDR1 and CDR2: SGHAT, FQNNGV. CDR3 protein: CASSLGLDNEQFF. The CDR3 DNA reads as TGTGCCAGCAGCTTAGGTTTAGACAATGAGCAGTTCTTC.

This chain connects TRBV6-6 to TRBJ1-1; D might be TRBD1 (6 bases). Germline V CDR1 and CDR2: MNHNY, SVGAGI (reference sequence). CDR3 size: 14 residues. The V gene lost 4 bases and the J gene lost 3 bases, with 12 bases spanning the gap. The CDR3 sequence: CASSSAGGHTEAFF. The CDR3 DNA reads TGTGCCAGCAGTTCTGCCGGGGGGCACACTGAAGCTTTCTTT.

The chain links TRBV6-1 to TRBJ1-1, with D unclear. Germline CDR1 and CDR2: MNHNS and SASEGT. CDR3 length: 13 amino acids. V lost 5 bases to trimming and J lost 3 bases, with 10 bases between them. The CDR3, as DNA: TGTGCCAGCAGTTCGTCAACTTACACTGAAGCTTTCTTT. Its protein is CASSSSTYTEAFF.

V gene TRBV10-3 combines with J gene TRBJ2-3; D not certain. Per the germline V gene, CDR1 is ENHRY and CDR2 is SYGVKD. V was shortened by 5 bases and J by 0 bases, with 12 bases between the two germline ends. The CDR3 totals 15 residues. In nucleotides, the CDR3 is TGTGCCATCAGTCTGTCGGAGACTAGCACAGATACGCAGTATTTT. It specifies CAISLSETSTDTQYF.

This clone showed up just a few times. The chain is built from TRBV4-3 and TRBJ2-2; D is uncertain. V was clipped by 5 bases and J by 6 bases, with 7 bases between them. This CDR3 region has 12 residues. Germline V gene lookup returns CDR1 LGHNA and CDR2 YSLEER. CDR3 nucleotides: TGCGCCAGCAGCTCTATCCCCGGGGAGCTGTTTTTT. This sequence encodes CASSSIPGELFF.

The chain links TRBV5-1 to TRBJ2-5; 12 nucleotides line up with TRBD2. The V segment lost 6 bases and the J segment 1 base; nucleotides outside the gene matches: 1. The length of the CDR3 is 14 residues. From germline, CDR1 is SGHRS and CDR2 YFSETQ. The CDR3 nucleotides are TGCGCCAGCACTAGCGGGAGGGCCCAAGAGACCCAGTACTTC. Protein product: CASTSGRAQETQYF.

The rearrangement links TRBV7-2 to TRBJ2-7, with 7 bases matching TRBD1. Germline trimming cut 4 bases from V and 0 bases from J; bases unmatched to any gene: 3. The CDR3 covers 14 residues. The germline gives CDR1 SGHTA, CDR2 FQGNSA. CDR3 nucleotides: TGTGCCAGCAGCTCCAAGGGGGCCTCCTACGAGCAGTACTTC. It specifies CASSSKGASYEQYF.

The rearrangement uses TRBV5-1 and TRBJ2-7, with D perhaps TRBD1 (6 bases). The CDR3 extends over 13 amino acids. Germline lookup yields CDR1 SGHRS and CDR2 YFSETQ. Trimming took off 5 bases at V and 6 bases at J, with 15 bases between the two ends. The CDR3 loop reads CASRGGLSGEQYF. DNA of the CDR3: TGCGCCAGCAGAGGGGGTCTCTCGGGCGAGCAGTACTTC. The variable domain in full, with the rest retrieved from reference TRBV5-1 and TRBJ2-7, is KAGVTQTPRYLIKTRGQQVTLSCSPISGHRSVSWYQQTPGQGLQFLFEYFSETQRNKGNFPGRFSGRQFSNSRSEMNVSTLELGDSALYLCASRGGLSGEQYFGPGTRLTVT.

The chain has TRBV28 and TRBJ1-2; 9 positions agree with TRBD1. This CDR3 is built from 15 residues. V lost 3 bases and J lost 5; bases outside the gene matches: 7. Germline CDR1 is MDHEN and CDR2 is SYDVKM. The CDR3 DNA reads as TGTGCCAGCAGTTTGGTACAGGGGGCACAGTATGGCTACACCTTC. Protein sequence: CASSLVQGAQYGYTF.

The CDR3 loop is CAISEAGDTGELFF. CDR3 bases: TGTGCCATCAGTGAAGCGGGAGACACCGGGGAGCTGTTTTTT. This chain connects TRBV10-3 to TRBJ2-2; 8 bases are a match to TRBD2. The CDR3 contains 14 residues. Germline values: CDR1 ENHRY, CDR2 SYGVKD. J lost 3 bases, V lost 3 bases, and 0 bases had no gene match.

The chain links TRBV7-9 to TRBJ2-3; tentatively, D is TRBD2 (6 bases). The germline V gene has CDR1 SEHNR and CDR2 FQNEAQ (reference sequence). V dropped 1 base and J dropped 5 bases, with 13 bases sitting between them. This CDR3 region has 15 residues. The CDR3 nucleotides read TGTGCCAGCAGCTTAGGCGGGACCTTCGAAGATACGCAGTATTTT. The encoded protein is CASSLGGTFEDTQYF. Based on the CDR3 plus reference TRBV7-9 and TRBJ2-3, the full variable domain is DTGVSQNPRHKITKRGQNVTFRCDPISEHNRLYWYRQTLGQGPEFLTYFQNEAQLEKSRLLSDRFSAERPKGSFSTLEIQRTEQGDSAMYLCASSLGGTFEDTQYFGPGTRLTVL.

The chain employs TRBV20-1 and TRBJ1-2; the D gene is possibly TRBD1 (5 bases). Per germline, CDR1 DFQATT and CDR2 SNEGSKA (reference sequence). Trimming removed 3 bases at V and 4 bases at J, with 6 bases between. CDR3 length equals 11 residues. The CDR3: CSARGLYGYTF. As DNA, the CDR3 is TGCAGTGCTAGGGGGCTCTATGGCTACACCTTC.

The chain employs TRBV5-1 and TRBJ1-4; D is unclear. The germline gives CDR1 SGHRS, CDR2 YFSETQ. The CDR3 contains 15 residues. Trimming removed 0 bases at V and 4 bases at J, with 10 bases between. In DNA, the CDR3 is TGCGCCAGCAGCTTGGTTGCGGAGCGTAATGAAAAACTGTTTTTT. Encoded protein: CASSLVAERNEKLFF.

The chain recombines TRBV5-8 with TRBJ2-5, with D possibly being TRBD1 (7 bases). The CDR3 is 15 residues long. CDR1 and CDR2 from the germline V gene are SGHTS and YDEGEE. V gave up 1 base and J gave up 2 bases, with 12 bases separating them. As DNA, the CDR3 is TGTGCCAGCAGCTTGTCGGAGGGGGCACAAGAGACCCAGTACTTC. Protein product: CASSLSEGAQETQYF.

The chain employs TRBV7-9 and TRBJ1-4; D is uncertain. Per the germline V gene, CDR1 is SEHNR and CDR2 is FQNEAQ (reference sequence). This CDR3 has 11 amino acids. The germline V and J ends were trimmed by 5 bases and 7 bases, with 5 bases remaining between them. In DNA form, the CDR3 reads TGTGCCAGCAGCCAGTCTGAAAAACTGTTTTTT. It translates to CASSQSEKLFF.

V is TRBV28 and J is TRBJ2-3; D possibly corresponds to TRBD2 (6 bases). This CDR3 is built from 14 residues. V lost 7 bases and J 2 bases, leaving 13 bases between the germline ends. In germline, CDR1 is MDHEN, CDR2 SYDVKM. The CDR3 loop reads CASKGGTSTDTQYF. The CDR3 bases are TGTGCCAGCAAGGGTGGGACTTCCACAGATACGCAGTATTTT.

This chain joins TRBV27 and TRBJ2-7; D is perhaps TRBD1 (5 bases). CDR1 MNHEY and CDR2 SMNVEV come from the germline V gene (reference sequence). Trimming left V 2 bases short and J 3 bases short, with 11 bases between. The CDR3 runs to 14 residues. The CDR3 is CASSLPDRSYEQYF. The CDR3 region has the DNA TGTGCCAGCAGTTTACCCGACAGAAGCTACGAGCAGTACTTC.

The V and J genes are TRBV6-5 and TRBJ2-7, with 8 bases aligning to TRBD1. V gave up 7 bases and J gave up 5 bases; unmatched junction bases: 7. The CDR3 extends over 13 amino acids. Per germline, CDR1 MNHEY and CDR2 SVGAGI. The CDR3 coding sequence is TGTGCCAGCATTTCGTACAGGGGGAACGAGCAGTACTTC. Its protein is CASISYRGNEQYF.

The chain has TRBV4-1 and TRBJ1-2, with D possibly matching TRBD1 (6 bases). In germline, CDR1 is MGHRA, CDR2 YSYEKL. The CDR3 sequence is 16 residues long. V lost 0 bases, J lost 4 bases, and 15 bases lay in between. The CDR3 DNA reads TGCGCCAGCAGCCAAGATAGGCCAGGGGTTGGCTATGGCTACACCTTC. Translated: CASSQDRPGVGYGYTF.

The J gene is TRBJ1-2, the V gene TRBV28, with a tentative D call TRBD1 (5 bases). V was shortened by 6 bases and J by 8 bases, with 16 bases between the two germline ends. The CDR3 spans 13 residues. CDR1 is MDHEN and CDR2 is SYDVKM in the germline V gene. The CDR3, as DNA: TGTGCCAGCAGCACTCGTTCAGGGCGCGGCTACACCTTC. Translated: CASSTRSGRGYTF.